This paragraph reports one T cell receptor beta chain. What it recognizes is unknown. The data are from a study of T cells after yellow fever vaccination. This CDR3 contains 12 residues. Trimming took off 1 base at V and 2 bases at J, with 5 bases between the two ends. Germline V gene lookup returns CDR1 DFQATT and CDR2 SNEGSKA (reference sequence). Findings of the study overall: Post-booster repertoires contained most primary-vaccination clones again (roughly 96% CD4, 85% to 90% CD8). Only a small proportion of the clonotypes turned up in both the CD4 and the CD8 compartments, likely arising from convergent recombination. Peaking on day 5 versus 15, the secondary response was faster but weaker.

A 5'RACE template-switching step, the method used to make TCR cDNA, added a universal primer site and UMIs. TCRdb itself ran the 5' RACE reads through MiXCR, one entry per CDR3 protein. The table includes some 300,000 distinct CDR3 sequences, 8.5% to 10% detected once. The sample consisted of CD4+ T cells sorted from PBMCs, taken 5 days after the yellow fever booster vaccination. The receptor was derived from a man younger than 35 who received the YFV17D yellow fever vaccine. V and J are TRBV20-1 and TRBJ2-5; D remains unclear. As DNA, the CDR3 is TGCAGTGCTAGAGGCCCGCAAGAGACCCAGTACTTC. Its translation is CSARGPQETQYF.